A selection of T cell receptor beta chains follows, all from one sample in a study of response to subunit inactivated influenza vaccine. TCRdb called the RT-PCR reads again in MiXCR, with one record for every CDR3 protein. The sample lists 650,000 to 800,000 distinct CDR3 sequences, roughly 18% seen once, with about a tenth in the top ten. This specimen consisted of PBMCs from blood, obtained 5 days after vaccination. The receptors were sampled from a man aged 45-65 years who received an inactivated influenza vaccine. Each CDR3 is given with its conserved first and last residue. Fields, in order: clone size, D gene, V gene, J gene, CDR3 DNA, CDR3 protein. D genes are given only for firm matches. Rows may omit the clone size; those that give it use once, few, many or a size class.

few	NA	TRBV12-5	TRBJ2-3	TGTGCTAGTGGCTACGGGACAAGGAGAGATACGCAGTATTTT	CASGYGTRRDTQYF
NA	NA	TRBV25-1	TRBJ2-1	TGTGCCAGCAGTTCACCCGAGGGGTGGGGAAACAATGAGCAGTTCTTC	CASSSPEGWGNNEQFF
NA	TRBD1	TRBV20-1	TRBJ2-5	TGCAGTGCTAGGCAAGGACAGGGGCGGCAAGAGACCCAGTACTTC	CSARQGQGRQETQYF
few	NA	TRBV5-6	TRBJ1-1	TGTGCCAGCAGCTTGGGTGGGGGGCGCATTAACACTGAAGCTTTCTTT	CASSLGGGRINTEAFF
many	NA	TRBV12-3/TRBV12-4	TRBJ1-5	TGTGCCAGCAGGACGGGACTGGGATGGGATCAGCCCCAGCATTTT	CASRTGLGWDQPQHF
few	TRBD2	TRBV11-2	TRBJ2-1	TGTGCCAGCAGAGCTAGCGGACCCTCCTACAATGAGCAGTTCTTC	CASRASGPSYNEQFF
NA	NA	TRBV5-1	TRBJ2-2	TGCGCCAGCAGCTTCCGGACAGTTCCGAACACCGGGGAGCTGTTTTTT	CASSFRTVPNTGELFF
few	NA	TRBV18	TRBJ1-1	TGTGCCAGCTCCCCACCCCACAGCTTGAACACTGAAGCTTTCTTT	CASSPPHSLNTEAFF
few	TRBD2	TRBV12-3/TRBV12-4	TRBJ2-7	TGTGCCAGCAGTTTAAAGGGAGGGAACGAGCAGTACTTC	CASSLKGGNEQYF
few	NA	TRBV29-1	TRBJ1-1	TGCAGCGTTGCGTGGGGCACTGAAGCTTTCTTT	CSVAWGTEAFF
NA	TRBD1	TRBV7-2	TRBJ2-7	TGTGCCAGCAGCCTCTCCCGGGACAGGGTACGAGAGCAGTACTTC	CASSLSRDRVREQYF
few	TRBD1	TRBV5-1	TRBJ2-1	TGCGCCAGCAGCTCGAGCGACAGGGGAAGCTTGAATGAGCAGTTCTTC	CASSSSDRGSLNEQFF
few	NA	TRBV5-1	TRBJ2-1	TGCTCCAGCACCCAAACTCCAGGGAACAATGAGCAGTTCTTC	CSSTQTPGNNEQFF
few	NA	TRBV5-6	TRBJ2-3	TGTGCCAGCAGCTTGGTTTCGGGACATCCTACTACAGATACGCAGTATTTT	CASSLVSGHPTTDTQYF
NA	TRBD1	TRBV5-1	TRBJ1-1	TGCGCCAGCAGCTTCGGACAGGGCAGCTTGAACACTGAAGCTTTCTTT	CASSFGQGSLNTEAFF
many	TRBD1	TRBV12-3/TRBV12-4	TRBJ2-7	TGTGCCAGCAGTTCATACACAGGGGAGCCCTACGAGCAGTACTTC	CASSSYTGEPYEQYF
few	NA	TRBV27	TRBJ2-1	TGTGCCAGCAGTTTATATCTAGGGGCTGAGCAGTTCTTC	CASSLYLGAEQFF
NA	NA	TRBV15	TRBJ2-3	TGTGCCACCAGCAGCACAAGGGTCGGGACAGATACGCAGTATTTT	CATSSTRVGTDTQYF
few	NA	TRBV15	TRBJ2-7	TGTGCCACCAGCAGAGGCGGGCAGCAGAGCTCCTACGAGCAGTACTTC	CATSRGGQQSSYEQYF
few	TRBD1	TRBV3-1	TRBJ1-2	TGTGCCAGCAGCCATCAGGGGGGAACTAACTATGGCTACACCTTC	CASSHQGGTNYGYTF
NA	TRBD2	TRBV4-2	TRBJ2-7	TGTGCCAGCAGCCAAGAAGGAGGAGCGGGGGGTTCCTACGAGCAGTACTTC	CASSQEGGAGGSYEQYF
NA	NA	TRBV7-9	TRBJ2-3	TGTGCCAGCAGCTCGGGACGCCGTCAGGTCAACACAGATACGCAGTATTTT	CASSSGRRQVNTDTQYF
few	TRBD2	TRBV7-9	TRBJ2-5	TGTGCCAGCAGCTCCGGGGGACTACAGCAAGAGACCCAGTACTTC	CASSSGGLQQETQYF
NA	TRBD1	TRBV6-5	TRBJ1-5	TGTGCCAGCAGTCACACAGGGGGGCGGCAGCCCCAGCATTTT	CASSHTGGRQPQHF
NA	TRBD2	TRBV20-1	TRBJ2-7	TGCAGTGCCCCCGACTCTAGCGGGAGGGCTTACGAGCAGTACTTC	CSAPDSSGRAYEQYF
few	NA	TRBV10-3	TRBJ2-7	TGTGCCATCATGGGCGGGGACGATATTTACGAGCAGTACTTC	CAIMGGDDIYEQYF
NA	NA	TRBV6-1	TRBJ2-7	TGTGCCAGCAGTCCCCCAGGGGCTCGGGAGCAGTACTTC	CASSPPGAREQYF
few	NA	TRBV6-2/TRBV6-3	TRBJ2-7	TGTGCCAGCACCTCCCCCCTTCCTGGCGTGCAGTACTTC	CASTSPLPGVQYF
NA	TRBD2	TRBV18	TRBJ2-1	TGTGCCAGCTCACCATTTAGCGGGGTCTCCTACAATGAGCAGTTCTTC	CASSPFSGVSYNEQFF
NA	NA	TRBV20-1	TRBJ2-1	TGCAGTGCTAGAGATTCGCTAGGAGCTAGCGCCTCCTACAATGAGCAGTTCTTC	CSARDSLGASASYNEQFF
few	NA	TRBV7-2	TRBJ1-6	TGTGCCAGCAGCTTAGCTGGGGTTTTTTCACCCCTCCACTTT	CASSLAGVFSPLHF
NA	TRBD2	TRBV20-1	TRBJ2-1	TGCAGTGCTTTAAGCGGGAGAAACTACAATGAGCAGTTCTTC	CSALSGRNYNEQFF
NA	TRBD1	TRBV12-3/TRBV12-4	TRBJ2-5	TGTGCCAGCAGTTTACGGGACAGGGTCTGGGAGACCCAGTACTTC	CASSLRDRVWETQYF
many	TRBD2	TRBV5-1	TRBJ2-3	TGTGCCAGCAGCCTAGCGGCAGATACGCAGTATTTT	CASSLAADTQYF
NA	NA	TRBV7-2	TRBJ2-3	TGTGCCAGCAGTATTGGGCGGGTAGAGTCGCAGTATTTT	CASSIGRVESQYF
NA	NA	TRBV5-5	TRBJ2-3	TGTACGGGCGGGGGCCTCGGGGGTACGCAGTATTTT	CTGGGLGGTQYF
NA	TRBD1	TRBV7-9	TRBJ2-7	TGTGCCAGCAGCTTACTACAGGGGGCTGTCTACGAGCAGTACTTC	CASSLLQGAVYEQYF
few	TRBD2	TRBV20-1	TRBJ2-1	TGCAGTGCTGCGGGAGGGTTAGCGGAGCAGTTCTTC	CSAAGGLAEQFF
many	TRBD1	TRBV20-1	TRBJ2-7	TGCAGTGCTAAAAGACAGGGGGCTCGGGAGCAGTACTTC	CSAKRQGAREQYF
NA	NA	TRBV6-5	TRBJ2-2	TGTGCCAGCAGTTACTCGGTTAAGGGGTCCGGGGAGCTGTTTTTT	CASSYSVKGSGELFF
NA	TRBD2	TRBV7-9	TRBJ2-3	TGTGCCAGCAGCGTTTCAGCGGGAGTCACAGATACGCAGTATTTT	CASSVSAGVTDTQYF
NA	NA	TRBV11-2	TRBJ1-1	TGTGCCAGCGGTGCACAGTCGAACACTGAAGCTTTCTTT	CASGAQSNTEAFF
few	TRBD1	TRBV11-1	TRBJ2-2	TGTGCCAGCAGCTCCACCGACCTCGGACAGGCGAACACCGGGGAGCTGTTTTTT	CASSSTDLGQANTGELFF
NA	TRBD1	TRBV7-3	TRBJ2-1	TGTGCCAGCAGCTTAACCAAAGACAGGGACAATGAGCAGTTCTTC	CASSLTKDRDNEQFF
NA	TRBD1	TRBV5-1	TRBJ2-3	TGCGCCAGCAGAGGGACAGGGGGAGATACGCAGTATTTT	CASRGTGGDTQYF
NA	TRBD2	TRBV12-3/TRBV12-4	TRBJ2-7	TGTGCCGACCTGGGGGGGAATCAACAGCCCGACGAGCAGTACTTC	CADLGGNQQPDEQYF
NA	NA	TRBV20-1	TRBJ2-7	TGCAGTGCTAGTACACCGGGACTGTACGAGCAGTACTTC	CSASTPGLYEQYF
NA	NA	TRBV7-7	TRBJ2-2	TGTGCTAGCAGCTTCTTACAGGGAGAGGAGCTGTTTTTT	CASSFLQGEELFF
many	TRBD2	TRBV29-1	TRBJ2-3	TGCAGCGTTGAGCTAGCGGGGAGCACAGATACGCAGTATTTT	CSVELAGSTDTQYF
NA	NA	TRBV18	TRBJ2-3	TGTGCCAGCTCACCCGAGATACAGACCACAGATACGCAGTATTTT	CASSPEIQTTDTQYF
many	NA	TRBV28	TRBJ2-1	TGTGCCAGCAGGACTTGGAATGAGCAGTTCTTC	CASRTWNEQFF
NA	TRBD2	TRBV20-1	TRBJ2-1	TGCAGTGCTAGCGGCTCCACTAGCGGGGGAGACTCCTACAATGAGCAGTTCTTC	CSASGSTSGGDSYNEQFF
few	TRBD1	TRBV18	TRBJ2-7	TGTGCCAGCTCACCGATCCCAGGGGGCTCCTACGAGCAGTACTTC	CASSPIPGGSYEQYF
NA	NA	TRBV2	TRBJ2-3	TGTGCCAGCAGTGATCCTAGGTCAACAGATACGCAGTATTTT	CASSDPRSTDTQYF
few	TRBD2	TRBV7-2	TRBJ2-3	TGTGCCAGCAGCTTGCTTGGCGGGAGAGCAGATACGCAGTATTTT	CASSLLGGRADTQYF
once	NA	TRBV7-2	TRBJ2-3	TGTGCCAGCAGCTCCCGGGGGATAGCGGAACTCACAGATACGCAGTATTTT	CASSSRGIAELTDTQYF
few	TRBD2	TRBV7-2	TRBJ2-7	TGTGCCAGCAGCTTATCCCCTAGCGGGATCTACGAGCAGTACTTC	CASSLSPSGIYEQYF